The 15 T cell receptor beta chains listed next were all sequenced from one sample in a study of blood T cell repertoires in COVID-19. The protocol was immunoSEQ multiplex PCR, while the TCRdb copy is restricted to in-frame clones and leaves out a portion. The table records about 270,000 clones, 88% of them present only once. The source material was PBMCs or T cells enriched from blood (not recorded which). The source of these receptors is a woman between 45 and 65 years old who had recovered from COVID-19.

J is TRBJ1-6 and V is TRBV28, with TRBD1 matching 10 bases. The CDR3 is 14 residues long. Unmatched junction bases numbered 7, after V lost 8 bases and J lost 9 bases. Germline V gene lookup returns CDR1 MDHEN and CDR2 SYDVKM. The CDR3 DNA follows: TGTGCCAGCGAACCGGGACAGGGGCTTTCACCCCTCCACTTT. As protein: CASEPGQGLSPLHF.

The genes are TRBV28 and TRBJ1-2, with TRBD1 as a possible D gene (5 bases). With 6 bases removed from V and 2 bases from J, the gap between germline ends came to 13 bases. This CDR3 region has 14 residues. Per germline, CDR1 MDHEN and CDR2 SYDVKM. CDR3: CASRLGGENYGYTF. The CDR3, as DNA: TGTGCCAGCAGACTTGGGGGGGAGAACTATGGCTACACCTTC.

CDR3 nucleotide sequence: TGCGCCAGCAGCCAAGACAGCCAGGACTACAAATACAATGAGCAGTTCTTC. Residues: CASSQDSQDYKYNEQFF. V usage is TRBV4-1 and J usage is TRBJ2-1, with a tentative D call TRBD2 (6 bases). V was pared by 0 bases and J by 4 bases, with 16 bases between. Germline V lookup: CDR1 MGHRA, CDR2 YSYEKL. The CDR3 is made up of 17 amino acids.

V and J are TRBV6-5 and TRBJ2-7; 8 positions match TRBD1. The germline gives CDR1 MNHEY, CDR2 SVGAGI. The CDR3 covers 13 residues. V dropped 6 bases and J dropped 2; count of bases not matched to a gene: 3. The DNA for the CDR3 is TGTGCCAGCAGGAACAGGGGGGCCTACGAGCAGTACTTC. Translated, it gives CASRNRGAYEQYF.

In this sample, this clone turned up once. The chain recombines TRBV18 with TRBJ1-6; TRBD1 aligns across 7 bases. The CDR3 has 19 amino acids. Germline CDR1 and CDR2: KGHSH and LQKENI. J was trimmed by 7 bases and V by 1 base; bases with no gene match: 16. CDR3 bases: TGTGCCAGCTCACCACTCCGAGCGGTCTCAGGGGGAAGCAATTCACCCCTCCACTTT. Encoded protein: CASSPLRAVSGGSNSPLHF.

This chain connects TRBV7-8 to TRBJ2-3; TRBD2 matches at 10 bases. The CDR3 has 17 residues. The germline CDR1 and CDR2 sequences are SGHVS and FQNEAQ. J gave up 1 base and V 4 bases, and 8 bases lay outside the gene matches. The CDR3 here is CASSSSLTSGGTDTQYF. The CDR3 nucleotides read TGTGCCAGCAGCTCGTCACTTACTAGCGGGGGCACAGATACGCAGTATTTT.

CDR3 loop: CASSIAAGLAGFPYEQYF. CDR3 bases: TGTGCCAGTAGTATAGCGGCGGGACTAGCGGGATTTCCCTACGAGCAGTACTTC. The chain is built from TRBV19 and TRBJ2-7; 13 bases are shared with TRBD2. V shed 1 base, J shed 2 bases, and the junction held 8 bases outside the gene matches. This CDR3 region has 18 residues. Germline assignment: CDR1 LNHDA and CDR2 SQIVND (reference sequence).

This chain links TRBV11-2 with TRBJ1-6; D remains ambiguous. The CDR3 is 15 amino acids. Germline V gives CDR1 SGHAT, CDR2 FQNNGV. The V end lost 7 bases, the J end lost 4 bases, and 14 bases lay between the germline ends. The CDR3 spells CASTELTRYNSPLHF. CDR3 bases: TGTGCCAGCACCGAACTAACAAGATATAATTCACCCCTCCACTTT.

The J gene is TRBJ2-3, the V gene TRBV5-4, with D possibly matching TRBD1 (5 bases). This CDR3 comprises 16 residues. Germline V gives CDR1 SGHNT, CDR2 YYREEE (reference sequence). Trimming pared 1 base from V and 1 base from J, leaving 13 bases between. Written as DNA, the CDR3 is TGTGCCAGCAGCTTGTTCGTCTCCAGGGGCACAGATACGCAGTATTTT. Its protein product is CASSLFVSRGTDTQYF.

The CDR3 sequence: CASRLLLGAYEQYF. For the CDR3, the DNA is TGTGCCAGCAGGCTACTCCTAGGGGCATACGAGCAGTACTTC. The chain recombines TRBV2 with TRBJ2-7; weak D call: TRBD1 (5 bases). Trimming cost V 6 bases and J 4 bases, with 16 bases left between them. Germline V gives CDR1 SNHLY, CDR2 FYNNEI. This CDR3 contains 14 residues.

The chain couples TRBV10-2 to TRBJ2-1, with a weak D call TRBD2 (6 bases). The germline CDR1 and CDR2 sequences are WSHSY and SAAADI. CDR3 length: 12 residues. Deletions cut 7 bases from V and 7 bases from J, with 11 bases between. The CDR3, as DNA: TGCGCCAGCAAGAATGGAGGGAATGAGCAGTTCTTC. Residues: CASKNGGNEQFF.

This chain connects TRBV5-5 to TRBJ2-1, with 8 bases lining up with TRBD1. The CDR3 is made up of 14 amino acids. The junction had 6 bases not matched to a gene; V was cut back by 2 bases and J by 8 bases. The germline gives CDR1 SGHKS, CDR2 YYEKEE (reference sequence). The CDR3 sequence: CASSLRTGWDEQFF. The CDR3 bases are TGTGCCAGCAGCTTACGGACAGGGTGGGATGAGCAGTTCTTC. The entire variable domain, with the rest obtained from reference TRBV5-5 and TRBJ2-1, is as follows: DAGVTQSPTHLIKTRGQQVTLRCSPISGHKSVSWYQQVLGQGPQFIFQYYEKEERGRGNFPDRFSARQFPNYSSELNVNALLLGDSALYLCASSLRTGWDEQFFGPGTRLTVL.

The chain combines TRBV30 with TRBJ1-2; D remains unclear. The CDR3 runs to 12 residues. Germline V gene data show CDR1 as GTSNPN and CDR2 as SVGIG (reference sequence). The V end was cut by 8 bases, the J end by 8 bases, with 18 bases between. The CDR3 DNA reads as TGTGCCAGCTCGGCGGCTCCGGGAGGCTACACCTTC. Its translation: CASSAAPGGYTF.

V usage is TRBV5-1 and J usage is TRBJ2-7, with 10 bases matching TRBD2. Germline CDR1 is SGHRS and CDR2 is YFSETQ. The CDR3 contains 16 residues. V lost 4 bases, J lost 4 bases, and 11 bases stayed unmatched. CDR3 amino acids: CASSESRTSGDYEQYF. CDR3 nucleotide sequence: TGCGCCAGCAGCGAGTCTAGGACTAGCGGAGATTACGAGCAGTACTTC.

The V and J genes are TRBV10-3 and TRBJ1-5; TRBD1 matches 7 bases. The CDR3 length is 14 residues. Germline assignment: CDR1 ENHRY and CDR2 SYGVKD. The J segment lost 6 bases and the V segment lost 8 bases, leaving 10 bases of the junction unmatched. Written as DNA, the CDR3 is TGTGCCATCGGGACCGACAGGGCGGGTCAGCCCCAGCATTTT. Its protein is CAIGTDRAGQPQHF.